Below are 30 T cell receptor beta chains sequenced from a single sample in a study of CD8+ T cells in alopecia areata. Extraction of RNA preceded its reverse transcription into cDNA, which served as the sequencing template. TCRdb's copy holds only in-frame clones and misses some; the assay was immunoSEQ multiplex PCR. The profile covers about 120,000 clones, none occurring a single time. Sequenced input: lesional skin. The receptors come from a C3H/HeJ mouse with alopecia areata. The strain's MHC: H2-k.

This clone was seen more than once but under ten times. Gene names follow the mouse nomenclature. The read comes to an end 4 residues before the CDR3 does, leaving the germline J gene to fill in the end. The V and J genes are TRBV13-3 and TRBJ2-3; 11 bases line up with TRBD2. Germline assignment: CDR1 NNHDY and CDR2 SYVADS. V lost 2 bases to trimming and J lost 1 base; unmatched junction nucleotides: 3. CDR3 length: 16 residues. CDR3 sequence reads: CASSDPGLGGAETLYF. The sequenced CDR3 bases are TGTGCCAGCAGTGACCCGGGACTGGGGGGTGCAGAA.

There are many counts of this clone. Gene and germline names: mouse. The sequence runs out 4 residues before the end of the CDR3; the remainder is reconstructed from the germline J gene. The V gene is TRBV13-3, the J gene TRBJ2-7; 7 positions agree with TRBD2. The germline gives CDR1 NNHDY, CDR2 SYVADS. This CDR3 is built from 14 residues. With V trimmed by 3 bases and J by 0 bases, 3 bases remained unmatched. The CDR3 loop is CASSAGGHSYEQYF. Partial CDR3 DNA: TGTGCCAGCAGTGCTGGGGGTCACTCCTAT.

About this clone itself: Germline and genes: mouse. The read halts 4 residues ahead of the CDR3 end, with the missing end drawn from the germline J gene. The sample contains more than one DNA sequence encoding this CDR3. The chain links TRBV1 to TRBJ2-4, with 12 bases aligning to TRBD1. The V gene's germline CDR1 is NSQYPW and CDR2 LRSPGD (reference sequence). The CDR3 length is 16 residues. V trimming: 3 bases; J trimming: 1 base; junction bases outside the gene matches: 2. CDR3 loop: CTCSAGTGGGQNTLYF. Partial CDR3 DNA: TGCACCTGCAGTGCCGGGACAGGGGGCGGTCAAAAC.

In its sample, this clone was seen many times. The genes and germline here are from mouse. The sequenced fragment ends 4 residues before the CDR3 boundary, so the rest is inferred from the germline J gene. V and J are TRBV13-3 and TRBJ2-7, with D possibly matching TRBD1 (6 bases). The CDR3 totals 12 residues. CDR1 is NNHDY and CDR2 is SYVADS in the germline V gene. CDR3 DNA (partial): TGTGCCAGCACCCCGGACAGAAAT. Its translation is CASTPDRN. In full, the CDR3 reads CASTPDRNEQYF.

This clone was counted between two and nine times. Mouse names are used for the genes. With the read ending 4 residues before the CDR3 end, the germline J gene is used to fill in that end. V usage is TRBV19 and J usage is TRBJ1-2, with 11 nucleotides matching TRBD1. Germline CDR1 FNHDT, CDR2 SITEND (reference sequence). There are 15 residues in the CDR3. Losses at the gene ends were 2 bases for V and 2 bases for J; bases not matched to a gene: 2. The CDR3 DNA, read in part, is TGTGCCAGCAGTATTGGGACAGGGGGGAACTCC. It codes for CASSIGTGGNS. The CDR3 as a whole reads CASSIGTGGNSDYTF.

Remarks on this clone: Germline and genes: mouse. CDR3 DNA (partial): TGTGCCAGCAGCTTAGCGGGGACAGGGGACTATGCT. Amino acids: CASSLAGTGDYA. The whole CDR3 sequence is CASSLAGTGDYAEQFF. The rearrangement uses TRBV3 and TRBJ2-1, with 10 bases lining up with TRBD1. Read data end 4 residues before the CDR3 end; the end is taken from the germline J gene. Germline CDR1 and CDR2: SNHLY and FYNGKV (reference sequence). Unmatched junction bases numbered 1, after V lost 0 bases and J lost 2 bases. The CDR3 runs to 16 residues.

This clone has a handful of counts. Mouse names are used for the genes. The read falls 4 residues short of the CDR3 end, and the missing part is taken from the germline J gene. The rearrangement links TRBV13-3 to TRBJ2-7, with D possibly being TRBD2 (7 bases). The germline V and J ends were trimmed by 0 bases and 0 bases, with 13 bases remaining between them. The CDR3 contains 16 residues. Germline values: CDR1 NNHDY, CDR2 SYVADS. The covered CDR3 bases are TGTGCCAGCAGTGATGCTTGGGGGGCTAACTCCTAT. Protein product: CASSDAWGANSY. The CDR3 as a whole reads CASSDAWGANSYEQYF.

About this clone: Gene names are mouse gene names. The read terminates 4 residues before the CDR3 end, so the remaining end is supplied by the germline J gene. This sequence joins TRBV13-3 and TRBJ2-7; 11 bases line up with TRBD2. Germline loops: CDR1 NNHDY, CDR2 SYVADS. The length of the CDR3 is 17 residues. The CDR3 protein is CASSDAQWDWGHYEQYF. The CDR3 DNA, read in part, is TGTGCCAGCAGTGATGCACAGTGGGACTGGGGGCATTAT.

Note on this clone: The gene names given are mouse names. Sequencing ends 4 residues short of the CDR3 end; the germline J gene provides the rest. V gene TRBV13-2 combines with J gene TRBJ2-4; D is unresolved. Trimming removed 5 bases from V and 0 bases from J, with 7 bases in between. Germline CDR1 is NNHNN and CDR2 is SYGAGS (reference sequence). The CDR3 sequence is 13 residues long. This chain's CDR3 is CASGVRSQNTLYF. The CDR3 DNA, read in part, is TGTGCCAGCGGCGTCAGAAGTCAAAAC.

This clone has only a few counts. Mouse names are used for the genes. The read ends 4 residues early relative to the CDR3; the germline J gene fills the gap. This chain links TRBV1 with TRBJ2-2; D is possibly TRBD1 (5 bases). CDR1 NSQYPW and CDR2 LRSPGD come from the germline V gene (reference sequence). The ends were cut back, 0 bases at V and 1 base at J, with 9 bases in the middle. The CDR3 sequence is 16 residues long. The CDR3 DNA, read in part, is TGCACCTGCAGTGCAGATCTCCAGGGAAACACCGGG. This gives the protein CTCSADLQGNTG. The full-length CDR3 reads as CTCSADLQGNTGQLYF.

This clone was seen only a few times. Genes and germline are mouse. The read is 4 residues too short to cover the CDR3 end, so that end is filled in from the germline J gene. The rearrangement joins TRBV13-3 to TRBJ2-2, with 10 nucleotides matching TRBD2. The CDR3 length is 15 residues. CDR1 is NNHDY and CDR2 is SYVADS in the germline V gene. J was trimmed by 0 bases and V by 7 bases; bases with no gene match: 3. The CDR3: CASVDWGANTGQLYF. The part of the CDR3 DNA that was read is TGTGCCAGCGTCGACTGGGGGGCAAACACCGGG.

A remark on this clone: Gene names denote mouse genes. With the read ending 4 residues before the CDR3 end, the germline J gene is used to fill in that end. The sample carries other DNA sequences with the same CDR3. The chain uses TRBV13-2 and TRBJ2-5; 12 positions match TRBD2. The germline V gene encodes CDR1 NNHNN and CDR2 SYGAGS (reference sequence). The CDR3 spans 16 residues. The chain's CDR3 is CASGGDWGGAEDTQYF. The part of the CDR3 DNA that was read is TGTGCCAGCGGTGGTGACTGGGGGGGCGCTGAGGAC.

As for this clone: The protein here is the DNA translation, as the TCRdb protein differs from it at residue 11. Each gene name is a mouse one. The read gets to within 3 residues of the CDR3 end, and the germline J gene fills in the rest. The chain joins TRBV12-1 to TRBJ1-6; D not certain. TRBJ1-6 is an open reading frame whose function is uncertain. This CDR3 contains 14 residues. V dropped 0 bases and J dropped 5 bases, with 7 bases sitting between them. Germline-derived CDR1 and CDR2 are SGHSN and HYEKVE. The CDR3 region is CASSLRLDNSPLYF. The CDR3 DNA, read in part, is TGTGCCAGCTCTCTCAGACTTGATAATTCGCCC.

This clone occurred a few times. Mouse gene names apply. Other DNA sequences in this specimen translate into the identical CDR3. The CDR3 DNA, read in part, is TGTGCCAGCAGTGATGCAAGGGGGGGCGCT. This sequence encodes CASSDARGGA. The full CDR3 protein is CASSDARGGAEQFF. The V gene is TRBV13-1, the J gene TRBJ2-1; 8 bases agree with TRBD2. The CDR3 end falls 4 residues outside the read, so it is completed with the germline J gene. Germline values: CDR1 NSHNY, CDR2 SYGAGN. This CDR3 has 14 residues.

Worth noting for this clone: Here the gene names and germline are mouse. The read ends 4 residues before the CDR3 terminus; that terminus is restored from the germline J gene. The chain links TRBV31 to TRBJ2-1, with 11 nucleotides matching TRBD2. Germline CDR1 GKSSPN, CDR2 SITVG. The CDR3 is 12 residues long. CDR3: CACTGGAAEQFF. The CDR3 DNA, read in part, is TGTGCCTGTACTGGGGGGGCGGCT.

In regard to this clone: Gene names are the mouse ones. The CDR3 is cut off 4 residues early in the read; its end comes from the germline J gene. J is TRBJ2-5 and V is TRBV13-3, with 7 bases identical to TRBD2. The trim removed 5 bases at V and 1 base at J, leaving 4 bases unmatched. From germline, CDR1 is NNHDY and CDR2 SYVADS. This CDR3 is 14 amino acids long. The CDR3 sequence: CASRGGEHQDTQYF. The CDR3 DNA, read in part, is TGTGCCAGCAGGGGGGGGGAGCACCAAGAC.

About this clone itself: The listed genes are named as in mouse. Read sequence stops 4 residues before the CDR3 end, and the germline J gene provides the missing end. The gene calls are TRBV1 and TRBJ2-1, with TRBD2 as a possible D gene (6 bases). The CDR3 is made up of 15 amino acids. The V gene's germline CDR1 is NSQYPW and CDR2 LRSPGD (reference sequence). Trimming removed 1 base at V and 3 bases at J, with 10 bases between. The CDR3 loop is CTCSAGLGFYAEQFF. CDR3 bases read: TGCACCTGCAGTGCAGGGCTGGGGTTCTATGCT.

This clone was picked up a small number of times. Gene labels here are mouse ones. The missing CDR3 end, 4 residues past where the read stops, is filled in from the germline J gene. V usage is TRBV5 and J usage is TRBJ2-7; D is uncertain. Germline CDR1 reads LGHNA; CDR2 reads YNLKQL (reference sequence). CDR3 length: 12 amino acids. The CDR3 is CASSQGIYEQYF. CDR3 bases read: TGTGCCAGCAGCCAGGGAATTTAT.

Remarks on this clone: Gene and germline names: mouse. The CDR3 is cut off 4 residues early in the read; its end comes from the germline J gene. The rearrangement links TRBV13-3 to TRBJ1-4; TRBD1 might be the D (5 bases). Germline V CDR1 and CDR2: NNHDY, SYVADS. The CDR3 runs 13 residues. The covered CDR3 bases are TGTGCCAGCAGGTCCGGGGGGGGCGAA. This gives the protein CASRSGGGE. The CDR3, in full, reads CASRSGGGERLFF.

This clone was seen a few times. Gene labels here are mouse ones. The read terminates 4 residues ahead of where the CDR3 ends, so the germline J gene completes it. The genes are TRBV13-3 and TRBJ2-5; D might be TRBD1 (7 bases). Germline V gene sequence: CDR1 NNHDY, CDR2 SYVADS. The CDR3 loop spans 14 amino acids. V dropped 5 bases and J dropped 3 bases, with 13 bases sitting between them. The CDR3 region is CASSVGDSQDTQYF. Partial CDR3 DNA: TGTGCCAGCAGCGTGGGGGACAGTCAAGAC.

This clone was found a few times. Gene names refer to mouse genes. The DNA read from the CDR3 is TGTGCCAGCAGGACAGGAAAAAACACCGGG. Its translation: CASRTGKNTG. The full CDR3 reads CASRTGKNTGQLYF. This chain links TRBV13-3 with TRBJ2-2, with D tentatively TRBD1 (6 bases). The observed sequence ends 4 residues before the CDR3 terminus, with the missing tail filled in from the germline J gene. The length of the CDR3 is 14 residues. Germline V CDR1 and CDR2: NNHDY, SYVADS. Between the trimmed V and J ends, which lost 5 bases and 1 base, there was a span of 9 bases.

This clone was picked up a small number of times. At residue 10, the translated DNA and the protein in TCRdb do not agree; the protein given here is derived from the DNA. The germline and genes are mouse ones. The read falls 3 residues short of the CDR3 end, and the missing part is taken from the germline J gene. The chain combines TRBV19 with TRBJ1-3; D unresolved. Germline assignment: CDR1 FNHDT and CDR2 SITEND (reference sequence). V dropped 1 base and J dropped 6 bases, with 8 bases sitting between them. This CDR3 is 13 amino acids long. This CDR3 reads CASSIYQLNTLYF. Partial CDR3 DNA: TGTGCCAGCAGTATATACCAACTAAATACG.

This clone was recorded a few times. Genes and germline come from the mouse. From the germline J gene comes the end of the CDR3, since the read stops 4 residues before it. The genes are TRBV13-2 and TRBJ2-1; 8 nucleotides agree with TRBD1. CDR1 is NNHNN and CDR2 is SYGAGS in the germline V gene (reference sequence). V lost 8 bases, J lost 3 bases, and 1 base stayed unmatched. CDR3 length: 12 residues. The sequenced part of the CDR3 DNA is TGTGCCAGGGACAGGGTCTATGCT. Its translation is CARDRVYA. The entire CDR3 protein reads CARDRVYAEQFF.

Of note for this clone: The protein given in TCRdb and the translation of the DNA differ at residue 13, and the sequence presented here derives from the DNA. These gene names are mouse names. From the germline J gene comes the end of the CDR3, since the read stops 3 residues before it. The genes are TRBV13-3 and TRBJ1-6; possibly TRBD1 for D (6 bases). TRBJ1-6 is flagged as an ORF with uncertain function. V lost 3 bases to trimming and J lost 0 bases, with 10 bases between them. CDR3 length: 16 residues. The germline V gene encodes CDR1 NNHDY and CDR2 SYVADS. CDR3 loop: CASSAAGASYNSPLYF. The covered CDR3 bases are TGTGCCAGCAGTGCCGCAGGGGCTTCCTATAATTCGCCC.

As regards this clone: Gene names follow the mouse nomenclature. The CDR3 goes on 4 residues after the read ends, and that part is filled in from the germline J gene. This rearrangement joins TRBV1 to TRBJ1-1; D perhaps matches TRBD1 (6 bases). CDR3 size: 13 residues. The germline V gene has CDR1 NSQYPW and CDR2 LRSPGD (reference sequence). Here the CDR3 reads CTCSADWDKEVFF. The covered CDR3 bases are TGCACCTGCAGTGCAGACTGGGACAAA. The variable domain in full, completed from reference TRBV1 and TRBJ1-1, reads VTLLEQNPRWRLVPRGQAVNLRCILKNSQYPWMSWYQQDLQKQLQWLFTLRSPGDKEVKSLPGADYLATRVTDTELRLQVANMSQGRTLYCTCSADWDKEVFFGKGTRLTVV.

Only a few counts were recorded for this clone. Gene names denote mouse genes. The missing CDR3 end, 4 residues past where the read stops, is filled in from the germline J gene. The chain employs TRBV13-1 and TRBJ2-3, with 8 nucleotides matching TRBD1. V shed 0 bases, J shed 3 bases, and the junction held 3 bases outside the gene matches. Germline CDR1 reads NSHNY; CDR2 reads SYGAGN. This CDR3 is 15 amino acids long. The CDR3: CASSDGTGRAETLYF. CDR3 DNA, as far as it was read: TGTGCCAGCAGTGATGGGACAGGGAGGGCAGAA.

This clone was counted only a few times. Gene names and germline match the mouse. The read stops 4 residues short of the end of the CDR3; the missing end is completed from the germline J gene. This chain joins TRBV17 and TRBJ2-3, with TRBD2 matching 9 bases. Looked up from germline, CDR1 is MNHDT and CDR2 is YYDKIL. The V segment lost 8 bases and the J segment 0 bases; nucleotides outside the gene matches: 3. This CDR3 comprises 14 residues. The DNA read from the CDR3 is TGTGCTAGCCGGCTGGGGGGGAGTGCAGAA. Protein product: CASRLGGSAE. The CDR3, in full, reads CASRLGGSAETLYF.

This clone was detected a few times. Gene names refer to mouse genes. The sequenced part of the CDR3 DNA is TGCACCTGCAGTGCAGCCTGGGGGGCGAGTGCAGAA. Translation: CTCSAAWGASAE. The whole CDR3 sequence is CTCSAAWGASAETLYF. The V call is TRBV1, the J call TRBJ2-3; TRBD2 matches at 8 bases. The read gets to within 4 residues of the CDR3 end, and the germline J gene fills in the rest. Germline V CDR1 and CDR2: NSQYPW, LRSPGD (reference sequence). The CDR3 extends over 16 amino acids. The ends lost 1 base at V and 0 bases at J; junction bases unmatched: 3.

This clone was counted ten times or more. Gene names denote mouse genes. The read falls 4 residues short of the CDR3 end, and the missing part is taken from the germline J gene. This chain links TRBV13-3 with TRBJ2-7, with D unresolved. This CDR3 has 13 residues. CDR1 and CDR2 (germline): NNHDY, SYVADS. The chain's CDR3 is CASSDAWVYEQYF. Partial CDR3 DNA: TGTGCCAGCAGTGATGCATGGGTTTAT.

In its sample, this clone was seen a few times. Each gene name is a mouse one. Read coverage stops 4 residues before the CDR3 terminus; the germline J gene supplies the remainder. The J gene is TRBJ2-3, the V gene TRBV13-3; TRBD2 agrees at 11 bases. This CDR3 has 16 residues. Germline V lookup: CDR1 NNHDY, CDR2 SYVADS. With 1 base clipped from V and 1 base from J, the junction kept 2 bases outside the gene matches. The CDR3 bases that were read are TGTGCCAGCAGTGATTACTGGGGGGGCCGTGCAGAA. Translated: CASSDYWGGRAE. The whole CDR3 reads CASSDYWGGRAETLYF.